These 22 T cell receptor beta chains were sequenced from one sample in a study of blood T cell repertoires in COVID-19. Produced via immunoSEQ multiplex PCR; TCRdb's table is partial and in-frame only. The sample records approximately 120,000 clones, 75% to 85% being singletons. What was sequenced was peripheral blood. These receptors all stem from a man aged 40-49 years with active or convalescent COVID-19.

The V call is TRBV28, the J call TRBJ1-2; D is possibly TRBD1 (6 bases). Trimming took off 5 bases at V and 8 bases at J, with 15 bases between the two ends. This CDR3 has 13 amino acids. From germline, CDR1 is MDHEN and CDR2 SYDVKM. CDR3 loop: CASSRQVVRGYTF. The CDR3 DNA is TGTGCCAGCAGTAGACAGGTGGTACGCGGCTACACCTTC.

CDR3 bases: TGCGCCAGGGGTTCCGGGTTCGGGGGTAAGGGCAATCAGCCCCAGCATTTT. It translates to CARGSGFGGKGNQPQHF. V usage is TRBV23-1 and J usage is TRBJ1-5, with D perhaps TRBD1 (5 bases). TRBV23-1 is marked as an open reading frame, function uncertain. V was shortened by 9 bases and J by 2 bases, with 23 bases between the two germline ends. The CDR3 totals 17 residues.

The chain recombines TRBV2 with TRBJ1-1; the D is unclear. The CDR3 runs 16 residues. V was pared by 9 bases and J by 1 base, with 21 bases between. CDR1 is SNHLY and CDR2 is FYNNEI in the germline V gene. CDR3 residues: CARRSSVAVGNTEAFF. The CDR3 nucleotides read TGTGCCAGACGGTCCTCCGTGGCGGTGGGGAACACTGAAGCTTTCTTT.

This clone was detected only once. The chain carries TRBV10-3 and TRBJ1-2; 10 bases fit TRBD1. The CDR3 extends over 13 amino acids. In germline, CDR1 is ENHRY, CDR2 SYGVKD. V shed 8 bases, J shed 8 bases, and the junction held 8 bases outside the gene matches. CDR3 sequence (DNA): TGTGCCATCTTAAAGGGACAGGGGATGGGCTACACCTTC. Its protein is CAILKGQGMGYTF.

The J gene is TRBJ2-1, the V gene TRBV24-1; TRBD2 matches 8 bases. The CDR3 has 17 residues. V dropped 4 bases and J dropped 0; count of bases not matched to a gene: 7. CDR1 and CDR2 (germline): KGHDR, SFDVKD. This CDR3 reads CATSDPVAGRSYNEQFF. For the CDR3, the DNA is TGTGCCACCAGTGACCCTGTAGCGGGACGCTCCTACAATGAGCAGTTCTTC.

The chain uses TRBV5-1 and TRBJ2-5; TRBD1 matches 8 bases. Germline assignment: CDR1 SGHRS and CDR2 YFSETQ. This CDR3 contains 14 residues. J lost 4 bases, V lost 0 bases, and 2 bases had no gene match. The CDR3 protein is CASSLGTGRETQYF. The DNA of the CDR3 is TGCGCCAGCAGCTTGGGGACAGGGAGAGAGACCCAGTACTTC.

V is TRBV12-3 or TRBV12-4 and J is TRBJ2-1, with D maybe TRBD1 (6 bases). The CDR3 is 13 amino acids. Trimming took 5 bases from V and 6 from J, leaving 11 bases between them. The CDR3 loop reads CASSRGHPNEQFF. CDR3 nucleotides: TGTGCCAGCAGTAGGGGACACCCCAATGAGCAGTTCTTC.

The rearrangement uses TRBV11-3 and TRBJ2-1; D might be TRBD2 (6 bases). This CDR3 is built from 14 residues. Trimming left V 5 bases short and J 7 bases short, with 15 bases between. Looked up from germline, CDR1 is SGHNT and CDR2 is YENEEA. The CDR3 bases are TGTGCCAGCAGCCCGATTGGGGGGAGAAATGAGCAGTTCTTC. This encodes CASSPIGGRNEQFF.

The chain uses TRBV18 and TRBJ2-3; D perhaps matches TRBD2 (5 bases). Trimming took off 6 bases at V and 8 bases at J, with 18 bases between the two ends. Germline V gene sequence: CDR1 KGHSH, CDR2 LQKENI. The CDR3 contains 14 residues. This CDR3 is CASSSEGSLGTQYF. CDR3 in DNA: TGTGCCAGCTCGTCGGAAGGGAGTTTGGGTACGCAGTATTTT.

The rearrangement links TRBV24-1 to TRBJ1-5; no firm D call. Germline V CDR1 and CDR2: KGHDR, SFDVKD. This CDR3 region has 16 residues. V shed 3 bases and J shed 4 bases, with 15 bases lying between them. The DNA of the CDR3 is TGTGCCACCAGTGATGCAGCGGCCACTAGTAATCAGCCCCAGCATTTT. Protein product: CATSDAAATSNQPQHF.

The J gene is TRBJ2-7, the V gene TRBV6-2 or TRBV6-3; D ambiguous. Germline CDR1 reads MNHEY; CDR2 reads SVGEGT. The CDR3 is 13 residues long. V dropped 5 bases and J dropped 1 base, with 9 bases sitting between them. CDR3 loop: CASSLLFSYEQYF. The CDR3 DNA reads TGTGCCAGCAGTCTCCTTTTTTCCTACGAGCAGTACTTC.

The genes are TRBV9 and TRBJ1-1; D is perhaps TRBD1 (5 bases). There are 15 residues in the CDR3. Germline CDR1 SGDLS, CDR2 YYNGEE. The ends were cut back, 4 bases at V and 2 bases at J, with 15 bases in the middle. The CDR3 sequence is CASSPRGRPNTEAFF. For the CDR3, the DNA is TGTGCCAGCAGCCCGCGGGGCAGGCCAAACACTGAAGCTTTCTTT.

V and J are TRBV5-5 and TRBJ1-2, with 8 bases aligning to TRBD1. This CDR3 contains 14 residues. V lost 2 bases to trimming and J lost 2 bases; unmatched junction nucleotides: 2. The germline CDR1 and CDR2 sequences are SGHKS and YYEKEE (reference sequence). The CDR3 is CASSFDRGNYGYTF. The CDR3 coding sequence is TGTGCCAGCAGCTTTGACAGGGGCAACTATGGCTACACCTTC.

The chain joins TRBV3-1 (or the pseudogene TRBV3-2) to TRBJ2-1; 8 nucleotides align to TRBD2. From germline, CDR1 is LGHDT and CDR2 YNNKEL (reference sequence). The J segment lost 8 bases and the V segment lost 0 bases, leaving 9 bases of the junction unmatched. The CDR3 is made up of 16 amino acids. The CDR3 sequence: CASSQEDASGRDEQFF. CDR3 coding DNA: TGTGCCAGCAGCCAAGAAGACGCGAGCGGGAGAGATGAGCAGTTCTTC.

This clone showed up just a few times. The identical CDR3 is also encoded by other nucleotide sequences in the sample. The rearrangement links TRBV19 to TRBJ1-4; the D gene is possibly TRBD1 (6 bases). Germline V gives CDR1 LNHDA, CDR2 SQIVND (reference sequence). This CDR3 region has 12 residues. Between the trimmed V and J ends, which lost 3 bases and 8 bases, there was a span of 7 bases. The CDR3 DNA reads as TGTGCCAGTAGTATTGACAGGGAAAAACTGTTTTTT. As protein: CASSIDREKLFF.

This clone occurred a few times. V and J are TRBV10-3 and TRBJ2-7; 8 bases are a match to TRBD2. Germline V CDR1 and CDR2: ENHRY, SYGVKD. J gave up 2 bases and V 0 bases, and 12 bases lay outside the gene matches. The CDR3 sequence is 18 residues long. CDR3 sequence: CAISESFRGGFPTYEQYF. The CDR3 DNA follows: TGTGCCATCAGTGAGTCGTTTCGGGGGGGCTTTCCTACCTACGAGCAGTACTTC.

This clone turned up a few times. This chain uses TRBV7-3 with TRBJ2-2, with 9 positions matching TRBD2. CDR3 size: 14 residues. With 3 bases clipped from V and 4 bases from J, the junction kept 0 bases outside the gene matches. Germline V gene data show CDR1 as SGHTA and CDR2 as FQGTGA. Here the CDR3 reads CASSFSGGTGELFF. For the CDR3, the DNA is TGTGCCAGCAGCTTTAGCGGGGGCACCGGGGAGCTGTTTTTT.

The chain recombines TRBV3-1 (or the pseudogene TRBV3-2) with TRBJ1-1; 8 nucleotides match TRBD1. With 4 bases clipped from V and 1 base from J, the junction kept 2 bases outside the gene matches. The CDR3 length is 14 residues. CDR1 is LGHDT, CDR2 YNNKEL, per germline (reference sequence). CDR3 coding DNA: TGTGCCAGCAGCCCCGGACAGGGGAACACTGAAGCTTTCTTT. Translating it yields CASSPGQGNTEAFF.

The rearrangement links TRBV4-2 to TRBJ2-1; possibly TRBD2 for D (5 bases). CDR1 and CDR2 (germline): LGHNA, YNFKEQ. The CDR3 totals 16 residues. V was shortened by 1 base and J by 8 bases, with 18 bases between the two germline ends. For the CDR3, the DNA is TGTGCCAGCAGCCAAGGGTGGTCCCCTCGGGGAGATGAGCAGTTCTTC. It codes for CASSQGWSPRGDEQFF.

The sample holds a few counts of this clone. This chain uses TRBV12-3 or TRBV12-4 with TRBJ2-2; the D gene is possibly TRBD2 (5 bases). The CDR3 covers 13 residues. Trimming left V 5 bases short and J 6 bases short, with 10 bases between. The DNA of the CDR3 is TGTGCCAGCAGTCTAGGACTTCCCGGGGAGCTGTTTTTT. Residues: CASSLGLPGELFF.

The sample holds a few counts of this clone. The chain recombines TRBV2 with TRBJ1-6; 7 bases match TRBD1. V dropped 4 bases and J dropped 6; count of bases not matched to a gene: 6. Germline CDR1 SNHLY, CDR2 FYNNEI. The CDR3 has 15 amino acids. Written as DNA, the CDR3 is TGTGCCAGCAGTGCCAGGACAGGTGGTAATTCACCCCTCCACTTT. Protein product: CASSARTGGNSPLHF.

The V and J genes are TRBV6-5 and TRBJ2-7; possible D gene TRBD1, 5 bases. CDR1 MNHEY and CDR2 SVGAGI come from the germline V gene. This CDR3 is 14 amino acids long. With 0 bases removed from V and 2 bases from J, the gap between germline ends came to 8 bases. CDR3 in amino acids: CASSYSRGPYEQYF. Here the CDR3 DNA reads TGTGCCAGCAGTTACTCTAGGGGCCCCTACGAGCAGTACTTC.